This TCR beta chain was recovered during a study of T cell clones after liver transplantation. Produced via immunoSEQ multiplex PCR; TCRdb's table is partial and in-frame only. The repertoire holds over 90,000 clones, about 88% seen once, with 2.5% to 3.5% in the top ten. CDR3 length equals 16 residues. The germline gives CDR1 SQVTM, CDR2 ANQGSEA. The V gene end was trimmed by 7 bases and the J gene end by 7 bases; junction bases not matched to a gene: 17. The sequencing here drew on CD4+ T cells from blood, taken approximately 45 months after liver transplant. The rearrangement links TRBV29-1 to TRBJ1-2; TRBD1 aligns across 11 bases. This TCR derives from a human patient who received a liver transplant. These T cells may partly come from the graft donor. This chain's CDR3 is CSAPTGQGVLRRGYTF. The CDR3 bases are TGCAGCGCCCCGACGGGACAGGGGGTTCTTAGACGTGGCTACACCTTC. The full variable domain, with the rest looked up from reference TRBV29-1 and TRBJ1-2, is SAVISQKPSRDICQRGTSLTIQCQVDSQVTMMFWYRQQPGQSLTLIATANQGSEATYESGFVIDKFPISRPNLTFSTLTVSNMSPEDSSIYLCSAPTGQGVLRRGYTFGSGTRLTVV.